Given below is one T cell receptor beta chain in context. This CDR3 has 17 residues. V lost 4 bases, J lost 4 bases, and 20 bases lay in between. The germline CDR1 and CDR2 sequences are SNHLY and FYNNEI. This entry belongs to a study of regulatory T cells in long-lasting Graves disease. Time point given: newly diagnosed GD, antithyroid drugs for less than 3 months. Following extraction of RNA from PBMCs, that RNA was used to make the TCR library. Libraries of TCR beta came from iRepertoire HTBI primers plus Arm-PCR of CDR3 regions. Each CDR3 protein gets one entry after TCRdb re-called the multiplex PCR reads with MiXCR. The profile shows about 220,000 distinct CDR3 sequences, roughly 19% of them singletons. The same specimen was also included in a second study, on T cells in Graves' hyperthyroidism and ophthalmopathy.

The rearrangement links TRBV2 to TRBJ1-5, with D perhaps TRBD1 (6 bases). The sample was peripheral blood mononuclear cells (PBMCs), taken at new diagnosis, from a patient treated with antithyroid drugs. The TCR was taken from a woman in her twenties or thirties with Graves disease. The CDR3 region is CASSGARGIPHNQPQHF. CDR3 sequence (DNA): TGTGCCAGCAGTGGAGCCAGGGGCATACCTCATAATCAGCCCCAGCATTTT.